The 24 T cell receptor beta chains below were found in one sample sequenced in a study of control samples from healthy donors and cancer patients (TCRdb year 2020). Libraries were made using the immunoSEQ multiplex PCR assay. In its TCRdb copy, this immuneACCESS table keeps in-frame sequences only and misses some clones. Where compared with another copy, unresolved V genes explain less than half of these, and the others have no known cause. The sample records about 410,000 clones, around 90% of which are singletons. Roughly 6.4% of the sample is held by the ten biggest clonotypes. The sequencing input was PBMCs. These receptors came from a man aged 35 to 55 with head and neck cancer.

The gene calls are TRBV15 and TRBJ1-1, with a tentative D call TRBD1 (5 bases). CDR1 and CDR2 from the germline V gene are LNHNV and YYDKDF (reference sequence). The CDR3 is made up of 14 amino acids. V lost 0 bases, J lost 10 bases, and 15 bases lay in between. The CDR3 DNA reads TGTGCCACCAGCAGAGACAGGGCCCCGCTTCTAGCTTTCTTT. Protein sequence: CATSRDRAPLLAFF.

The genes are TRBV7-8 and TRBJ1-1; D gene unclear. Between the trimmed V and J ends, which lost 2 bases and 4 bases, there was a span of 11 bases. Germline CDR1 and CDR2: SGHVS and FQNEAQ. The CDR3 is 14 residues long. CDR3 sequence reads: CASSLQSPGTEAFF. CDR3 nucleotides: TGTGCCAGCAGCTTACAGTCGCCAGGCACTGAAGCTTTCTTT.

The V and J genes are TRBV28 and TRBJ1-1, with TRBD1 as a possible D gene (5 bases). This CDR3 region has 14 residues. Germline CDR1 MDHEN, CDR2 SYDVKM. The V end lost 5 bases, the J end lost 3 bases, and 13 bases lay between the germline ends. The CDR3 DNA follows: TGTGCCAGCAGTGCCTTGGGGGGGGACACTGAAGCTTTCTTT. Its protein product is CASSALGGDTEAFF.

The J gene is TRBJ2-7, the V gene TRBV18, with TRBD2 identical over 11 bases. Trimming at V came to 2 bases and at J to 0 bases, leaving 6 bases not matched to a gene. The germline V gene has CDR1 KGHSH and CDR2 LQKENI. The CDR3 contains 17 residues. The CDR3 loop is CASSPLTSGTLSYEQYF. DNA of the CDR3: TGTGCCAGCTCACCATTGACTAGCGGGACCCTCTCCTACGAGCAGTACTTC.

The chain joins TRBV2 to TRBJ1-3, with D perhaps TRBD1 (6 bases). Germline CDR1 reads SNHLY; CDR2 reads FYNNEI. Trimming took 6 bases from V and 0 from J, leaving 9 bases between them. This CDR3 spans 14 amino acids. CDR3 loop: CASRGQISGNTIYF. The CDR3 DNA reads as TGTGCCAGCAGAGGACAGATCTCTGGAAACACCATATATTTT.

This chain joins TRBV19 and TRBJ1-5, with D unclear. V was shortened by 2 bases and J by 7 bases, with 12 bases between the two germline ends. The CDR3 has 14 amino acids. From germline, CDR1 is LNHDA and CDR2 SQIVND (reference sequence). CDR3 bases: TGTGCCAGTAGTATAACATCGGGCAGCCAGCCCCAGCATTTT. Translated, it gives CASSITSGSQPQHF.

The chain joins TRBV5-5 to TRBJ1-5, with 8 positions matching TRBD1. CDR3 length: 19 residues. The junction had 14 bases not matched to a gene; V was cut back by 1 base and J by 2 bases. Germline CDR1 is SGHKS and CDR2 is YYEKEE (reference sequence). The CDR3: CASSLTWTGRLGGNQPQHF. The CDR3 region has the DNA TGTGCCAGCAGCTTGACGTGGACAGGGAGGCTTGGGGGCAATCAGCCCCAGCATTTT.

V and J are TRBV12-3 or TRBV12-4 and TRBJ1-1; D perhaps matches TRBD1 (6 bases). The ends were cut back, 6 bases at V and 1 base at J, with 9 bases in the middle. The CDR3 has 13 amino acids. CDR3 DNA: TGTGCCAGCAGAAAACAGGGGAACACTGAAGCTTTCTTT. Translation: CASRKQGNTEAFF.

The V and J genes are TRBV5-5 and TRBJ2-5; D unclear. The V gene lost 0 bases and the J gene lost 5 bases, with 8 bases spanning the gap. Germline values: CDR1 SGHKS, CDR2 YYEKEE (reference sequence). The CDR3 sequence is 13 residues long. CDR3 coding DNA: TGTGCCAGCAGCTTGGATTTAGGGGAGACCCAGTACTTC. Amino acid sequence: CASSLDLGETQYF.

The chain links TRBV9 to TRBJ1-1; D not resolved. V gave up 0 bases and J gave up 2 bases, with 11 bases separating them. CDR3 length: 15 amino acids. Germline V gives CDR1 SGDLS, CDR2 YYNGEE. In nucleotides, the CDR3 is TGTGCCAGCAGCGTAGGCCCCGGGGTAAACACTGAAGCTTTCTTT. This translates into CASSVGPGVNTEAFF.

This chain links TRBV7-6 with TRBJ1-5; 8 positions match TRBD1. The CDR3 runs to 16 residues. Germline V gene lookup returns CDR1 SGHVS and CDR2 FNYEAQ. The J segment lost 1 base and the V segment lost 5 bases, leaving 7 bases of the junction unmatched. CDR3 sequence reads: CASSADRGPSNQPQHF. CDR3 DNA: TGTGCCAGCAGCGCAGACAGGGGCCCGAGCAATCAGCCCCAGCATTTT.

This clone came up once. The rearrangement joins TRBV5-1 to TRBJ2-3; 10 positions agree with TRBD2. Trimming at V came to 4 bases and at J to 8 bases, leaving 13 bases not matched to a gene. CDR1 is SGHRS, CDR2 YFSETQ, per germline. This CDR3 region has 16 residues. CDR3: CASSAGLAGDGATQYF. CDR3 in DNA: TGCGCCAGCAGCGCCGGGCTAGCGGGAGACGGGGCTACGCAGTATTTT.

The CDR3 protein is CASSLAQHYEQYF. CDR3 nucleotide sequence: TGTGCCAGCAGCTTAGCACAGCACTACGAGCAGTACTTC. This chain links TRBV7-8 with TRBJ2-7; D gene unclear. The CDR3 runs 13 residues. Per the germline V gene, CDR1 is SGHVS and CDR2 is FQNEAQ. V lost 0 bases and J lost 3, with 6 bases in between.

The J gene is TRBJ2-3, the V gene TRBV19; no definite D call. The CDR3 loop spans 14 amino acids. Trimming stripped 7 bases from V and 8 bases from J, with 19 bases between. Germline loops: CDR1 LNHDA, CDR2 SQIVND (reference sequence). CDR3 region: CASTLPGVLGTQYF. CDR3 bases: TGTGCCAGTACCCTCCCCGGCGTTCTGGGTACGCAGTATTTT.

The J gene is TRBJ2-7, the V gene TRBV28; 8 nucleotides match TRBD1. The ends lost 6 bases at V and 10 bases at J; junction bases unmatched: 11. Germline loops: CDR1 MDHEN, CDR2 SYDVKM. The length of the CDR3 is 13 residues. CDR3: CASRIGQGFEQYF. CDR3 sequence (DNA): TGTGCCAGCAGAATAGGACAGGGATTTGAACAGTACTTC.

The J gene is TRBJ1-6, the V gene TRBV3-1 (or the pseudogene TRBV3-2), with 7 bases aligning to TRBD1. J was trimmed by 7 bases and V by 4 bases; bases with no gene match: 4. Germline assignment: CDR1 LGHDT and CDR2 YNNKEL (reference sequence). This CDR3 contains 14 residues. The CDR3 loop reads CASSPPGQNSPLHF. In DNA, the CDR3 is TGTGCCAGCAGCCCACCGGGACAGAATTCACCCCTCCACTTT.

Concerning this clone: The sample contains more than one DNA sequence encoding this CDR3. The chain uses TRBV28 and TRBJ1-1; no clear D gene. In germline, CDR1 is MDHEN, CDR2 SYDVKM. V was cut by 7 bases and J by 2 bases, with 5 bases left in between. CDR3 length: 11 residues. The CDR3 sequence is CASTVNTEAFF. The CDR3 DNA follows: TGTGCCAGCACGGTCAACACTGAAGCTTTCTTT.

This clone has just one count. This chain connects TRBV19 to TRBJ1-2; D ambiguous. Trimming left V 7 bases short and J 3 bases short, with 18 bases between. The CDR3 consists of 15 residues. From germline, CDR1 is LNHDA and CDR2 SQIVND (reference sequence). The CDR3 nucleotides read TGTGCCAGTACCCCGGGCCGGGAGGTAGACTATGGCTACACCTTC. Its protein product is CASTPGREVDYGYTF.

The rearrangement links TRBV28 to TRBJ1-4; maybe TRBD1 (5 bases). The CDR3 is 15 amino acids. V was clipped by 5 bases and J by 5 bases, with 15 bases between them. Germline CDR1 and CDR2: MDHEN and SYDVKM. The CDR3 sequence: CASSETRGQNEKLFF. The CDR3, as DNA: TGTGCCAGCAGTGAGACCCGGGGCCAAAATGAAAAACTGTTTTTT.

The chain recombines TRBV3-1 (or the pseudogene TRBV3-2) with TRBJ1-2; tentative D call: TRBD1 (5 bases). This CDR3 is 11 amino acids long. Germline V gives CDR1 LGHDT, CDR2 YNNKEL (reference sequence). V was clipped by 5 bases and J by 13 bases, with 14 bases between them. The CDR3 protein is CASSSRYRFTF. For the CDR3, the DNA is TGTGCCAGCAGCTCACGATACAGGTTCACCTTC.

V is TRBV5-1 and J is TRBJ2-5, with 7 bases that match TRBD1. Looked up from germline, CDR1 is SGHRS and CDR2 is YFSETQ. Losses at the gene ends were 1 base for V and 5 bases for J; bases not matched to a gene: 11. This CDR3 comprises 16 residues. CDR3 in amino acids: CASSLSKTGIGETQYF. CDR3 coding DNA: TGCGCCAGCAGCTTGTCCAAGACAGGGATAGGGGAGACCCAGTACTTC.

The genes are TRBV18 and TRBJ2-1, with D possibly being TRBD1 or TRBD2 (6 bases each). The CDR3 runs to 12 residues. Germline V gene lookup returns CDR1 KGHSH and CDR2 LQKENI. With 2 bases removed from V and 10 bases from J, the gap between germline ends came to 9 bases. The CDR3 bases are TGTGCCAGCTCACCAGGGGGGCTCGAGCAGTTCTTC. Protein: CASSPGGLEQFF.

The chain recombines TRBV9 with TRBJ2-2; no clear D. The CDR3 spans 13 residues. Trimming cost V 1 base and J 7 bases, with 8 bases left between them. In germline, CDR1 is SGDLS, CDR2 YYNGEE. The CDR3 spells CASSVLTDGELFF. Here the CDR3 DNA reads TGTGCCAGCAGCGTATTAACAGACGGGGAGCTGTTTTTT.

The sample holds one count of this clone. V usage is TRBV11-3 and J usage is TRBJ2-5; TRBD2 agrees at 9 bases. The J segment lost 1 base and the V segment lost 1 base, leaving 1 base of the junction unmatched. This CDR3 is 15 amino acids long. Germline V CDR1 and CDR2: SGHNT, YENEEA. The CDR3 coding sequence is TGTGCCAGCAGCTTAGGGACTAGCGCCCAAGAGACCCAGTACTTC. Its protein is CASSLGTSAQETQYF. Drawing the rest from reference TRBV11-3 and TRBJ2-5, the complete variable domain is EAGVVQSPRYKIIEKKQPVAFWCNPISGHNTLYWYLQNLGQGPELLIRYENEEAVDDSQLPKDRFSAERLKGVDSTLKIQPAELGDSAVYLCASSLGTSAQETQYFGPGTRLLVL.